Each of the 23 T cell receptor beta chains below was sequenced from the same sample in a study of CD8 T cells in Susac syndrome. Reverse transcription used about 0.45 to 1 ug RNA and random hexamers. TCRdb independently ran MiXCR on the immunoSEQ multiplex PCR reads; one entry per CDR3 protein. The profile shows about 150,000 distinct CDR3 sequences, 94% of them singletons. What was sequenced was CD4+ T cells from PBMCs. The source of these receptors is a human donor in good health.

This chain uses TRBV6-6 with TRBJ2-7; D is uncertain. The V gene lost 6 bases and the J gene lost 0 bases, with 3 bases spanning the gap. The length of the CDR3 is 11 residues. Germline loops: CDR1 MNHNY, CDR2 SVGAGI (reference sequence). Written as DNA, the CDR3 is TGTGCCAGCAGGCTCTCCTACGAGCAGTACTTC. Its protein product is CASRLSYEQYF.

The chain combines TRBV30 with TRBJ1-5; D not certain. Germline assignment: CDR1 GTSNPN and CDR2 SVGIG (reference sequence). The V end lost 2 bases, the J end lost 4 bases, and 9 bases lay between the germline ends. The CDR3 runs 13 residues. The DNA of the CDR3 is TGTGCCTGGAGTCCCGACACAAATCAGCCCCAGCATTTT. The encoded protein is CAWSPDTNQPQHF. The full variable domain, its missing parts supplied by reference TRBV30 and TRBJ1-5, is SQTIHQWPATLVQPVGSPLSLECTVEGTSNPNLYWYRQAAGRGLQLLFYSVGIGQISSEVPQNLSASRPQDRQFILSSKKLLLSDSGFYLCAWSPDTNQPQHFGDGTRLSIL.

This clonotype was detected only once. The rearrangement links TRBV4-2 to TRBJ2-6, with 7 bases that match TRBD2. V lost 0 bases to trimming and J lost 0 bases; unmatched junction nucleotides: 5. CDR1 is LGHNA, CDR2 YNFKEQ, per germline. The CDR3 runs 18 residues. CDR3 nucleotides: TGTGCCAGCAGCCAAGATCGGCTAGCGGCCTCTGGGGCCAACGTCCTGACTTTC. Its translation: CASSQDRLAASGANVLTF.

CDR3: CASSERVSYEQYF. In DNA form, the CDR3 reads TGTGCCAGCAGCGAGCGGGTAAGCTACGAGCAGTACTTC. V gene TRBV27 combines with J gene TRBJ2-7; D is perhaps TRBD2 (6 bases). Germline V gene sequence: CDR1 MNHEY, CDR2 SMNVEV (reference sequence). The CDR3 spans 13 residues. Deletions cut 6 bases from V and 3 bases from J, with 12 bases between.

The V and J genes are TRBV6-5 and TRBJ2-7; D uncertain. Trimming pared 0 bases from V and 0 bases from J, leaving 9 bases between. The germline V gene encodes CDR1 MNHEY and CDR2 SVGAGI. The CDR3 length is 15 residues. The chain's CDR3 is CASSYSGRSSYEQYF. The CDR3 DNA sequence: TGTGCCAGCAGTTACTCGGGTAGAAGCTCCTACGAGCAGTACTTC.

The chain recombines TRBV20-1 with TRBJ1-2, with no clear D. The V end lost 0 bases, the J end lost 8 bases, and 7 bases lay between the germline ends. Germline V gives CDR1 DFQATT, CDR2 SNEGSKA (reference sequence). This CDR3 is 11 amino acids long. In DNA, the CDR3 is TGCAGTGCTAGAGATTCCCCGGGCTACACCTTC. Protein: CSARDSPGYTF.

This sequence joins TRBV5-4 and TRBJ2-4, with TRBD1 matching over 8 bases. V shed 4 bases and J 7 bases; nucleotides not matched to a gene: 10. This CDR3 is built from 15 residues. Germline CDR1 is SGHNT and CDR2 is YYREEE (reference sequence). CDR3 nucleotide sequence: TGTGCCAGCAGCAGTCCGGGACAGGCGACGAACATTCAGTACTTC. This translates into CASSSPGQATNIQYF.

The gene calls are TRBV5-1 and TRBJ2-2; either TRBD1 or TRBD2 may supply D (5 bases each). Trimming cost V 1 base and J 0 bases, with 13 bases left between them. This CDR3 contains 17 residues. CDR1 is SGHRS and CDR2 is YFSETQ in the germline V gene. CDR3: CASSLSSKGPNTGELFF. As DNA, the CDR3 is TGCGCCAGCAGCTTGTCTTCTAAGGGACCGAACACCGGGGAGCTGTTTTTT.

J is TRBJ2-5 and V is TRBV20-1; TRBD1 aligns across 10 bases. This CDR3 has 15 amino acids. J gave up 6 bases and V 4 bases, and 11 bases lay outside the gene matches. The germline gives CDR1 DFQATT, CDR2 SNEGSKA (reference sequence). CDR3 sequence: CSATSGTGAGKTQYF. The CDR3 DNA sequence: TGCAGTGCTACATCCGGGACAGGGGCGGGCAAGACCCAGTACTTC.

This clonotype has a single count. The chain joins TRBV11-2 to TRBJ2-7, with D possibly being TRBD2 (5 bases). Looked up from germline, CDR1 is SGHAT and CDR2 is FQNNGV. There are 12 residues in the CDR3. Trimming removed 11 bases at V and 7 bases at J, with 18 bases between. The CDR3 DNA follows: TGTGCCTCCTCCGCGACGGGGTTTGAGCAGTACTTC. This translates into CASSATGFEQYF.

The chain has TRBV20-1 and TRBJ2-6; D gene uncertain. Germline CDR1 is DFQATT and CDR2 is SNEGSKA (reference sequence). Deletions cut 6 bases from V and 0 bases from J, with 9 bases between. The length of the CDR3 is 14 residues. CDR3 nucleotides: TGCAGTGCGGATTATCCCTCTGGGGCCAACGTCCTGACTTTC. Its protein product is CSADYPSGANVLTF.

J is TRBJ2-7 and V is TRBV6-6; the match to TRBD2 covers 7 bases. Germline-derived CDR1 and CDR2 are MNHNY and SVGAGI (reference sequence). The CDR3 runs to 13 residues. V trimming: 3 bases; J trimming: 9 bases; junction bases outside the gene matches: 8. The CDR3 sequence: CASSYAPGGAQYF. As DNA, the CDR3 is TGTGCCAGCAGTTATGCTCCGGGAGGTGCGCAGTACTTC.

The rearrangement links TRBV9 to TRBJ2-7; D is possibly TRBD1 (6 bases). The CDR3 contains 15 residues. The germline V gene encodes CDR1 SGDLS and CDR2 YYNGEE. Deletions cut 0 bases from V and 5 bases from J, with 15 bases between. In DNA form, the CDR3 reads TGTGCCAGCAGCGTAGAACCTAGGACAGCGAACGAGCAGTACTTC. This sequence encodes CASSVEPRTANEQYF.

This chain joins TRBV5-1 and TRBJ1-1, with 8 bases identical to TRBD1. The CDR3 loop spans 14 amino acids. Per germline, CDR1 SGHRS and CDR2 YFSETQ. The J segment lost 10 bases and the V segment lost 6 bases, leaving 14 bases of the junction unmatched. This CDR3 is CASTPGQGAGVAFF. CDR3 in DNA: TGCGCCAGCACGCCCGGACAGGGCGCTGGGGTAGCTTTCTTT.

The rearrangement links TRBV19 to TRBJ2-1, with 7 bases identical to TRBD2. The J segment lost 7 bases and the V segment lost 5 bases, leaving 11 bases of the junction unmatched. This CDR3 is built from 15 residues. CDR1 LNHDA and CDR2 SQIVND come from the germline V gene (reference sequence). As DNA, the CDR3 is TGTGCCAGTAGTCCTCGGGGGGTAATGACGAATGAGCAGTTCTTC. Amino acid sequence: CASSPRGVMTNEQFF.

The chain has TRBV4-1 and TRBJ2-6; D not certain. CDR1 MGHRA and CDR2 YSYEKL come from the germline V gene. The CDR3 contains 15 residues. V lost 1 base to trimming and J lost 4 bases, with 8 bases between them. The CDR3 spells CASSQGSGGANVLTF. The CDR3 coding sequence is TGCGCCAGCAGCCAAGGAAGTGGGGGGGCCAACGTCCTGACTTTC.

V is TRBV27 and J is TRBJ2-1; 12 bases agree with TRBD2. Per germline, CDR1 MNHEY and CDR2 SMNVEV (reference sequence). Germline trimming cut 6 bases from V and 7 bases from J; bases unmatched to any gene: 7. The CDR3 has 15 residues. As DNA, the CDR3 is TGTGCCAGCAGGGCACGACTAGCGGGAGTTAATGAGCAGTTCTTC. Its translation: CASRARLAGVNEQFF.

The rearrangement joins TRBV5-1 to TRBJ2-2; D call uncertain. CDR1 is SGHRS, CDR2 YFSETQ, per germline. CDR3 length equals 11 residues. Trimming took off 5 bases at V and 3 bases at J, with 2 bases between the two ends. Written as DNA, the CDR3 is TGCGCCAGCAGAGACACCGGGGAGCTGTTTTTT. Its protein product is CASRDTGELFF. The full variable domain, with the rest looked up from reference TRBV5-1 and TRBJ2-2, is KAGVTQTPRYLIKTRGQQVTLSCSPISGHRSVSWYQQTPGQGLQFLFEYFSETQRNKGNFPGRFSGRQFSNSRSEMNVSTLELGDSALYLCASRDTGELFFGEGSRLTVL.

This sequence joins TRBV6-2 or TRBV6-3 and TRBJ2-7, with 7 nucleotides matching TRBD2. The CDR3 totals 13 residues. Per germline, CDR1 MNHEY and CDR2 SVGEGT. Trimming at V came to 6 bases and at J to 3 bases, leaving 5 bases not matched to a gene. Written as DNA, the CDR3 is TGTGCCAGCAGCCCTTGGGGGGGCTACGAGCAGTACTTC. It is translated as CASSPWGGYEQYF.

The CDR3 DNA sequence: TGTGCCAGCAGCGTCAATATAGGGGGCCTCTCCTACAATGAGCAGTTCTTC. Encoded protein: CASSVNIGGLSYNEQFF. The chain joins TRBV9 to TRBJ2-1, with TRBD1 matching 7 bases. V lost 2 bases and J lost 0; bases outside the gene matches: 8. The CDR3 length is 17 residues. Germline CDR1 reads SGDLS; CDR2 reads YYNGEE.

The chain has TRBV2 and TRBJ2-6, with D unclear. This CDR3 contains 15 residues. Germline CDR1 and CDR2: SNHLY and FYNNEI. Trimming took 4 bases from V and 1 from J, leaving 8 bases between them. This CDR3 reads CASSASASGANVLTF. The CDR3 coding sequence is TGTGCCAGCAGTGCTAGTGCATCTGGGGCCAACGTCCTGACTTTC.

This clonotype appeared once. This sequence joins TRBV29-1 and TRBJ2-3; no definite D call. From germline, CDR1 is SQVTM and CDR2 ANQGSEA. This CDR3 has 13 residues. Trimming removed 0 bases at V and 5 bases at J, with 9 bases between. This chain's CDR3 is CSVEDPPGDTQYF. The CDR3 region has the DNA TGCAGCGTTGAAGACCCTCCCGGAGATACGCAGTATTTT.

The CDR3 here is CASSPSRDEQYF. CDR3 nucleotides: TGTGCCAGCTCACCAAGCAGGGACGAGCAGTACTTC. The chain joins TRBV18 to TRBJ2-7; possible D gene TRBD1, 5 bases. Per germline, CDR1 KGHSH and CDR2 LQKENI. The V and J ends lost 2 bases and 5 bases respectively, with 7 bases between them. The CDR3 is made up of 12 amino acids.